This record looks at one TCR beta chain sequence and its context. Germline-derived CDR1 and CDR2 are SEHNR and FQNEAQ (reference sequence). This CDR3 spans 17 amino acids. J gave up 8 bases and V 3 bases, and 15 bases lay outside the gene matches. The primer mix had 60 Vbeta and 13 Jbeta primers. Profiling relied on immunoSEQ multiplex PCR, and the TCRdb table lists in-frame clones only, not all of them. The sample includes about 55,000 clones, about 84% of them seen just once. The source of the sample is a study of cytomegalovirus exposure and HLA in healthy donors. V usage is TRBV7-9 and J usage is TRBJ1-2, with 10 nucleotides matching TRBD1. This clonotype was obtained from a female donor in good health and CMV-seronegative. The specimen was PBMCs. Here the CDR3 reads CASSFSSDRGTYDGYTF. CDR3 nucleotides: TGTGCCAGCAGCTTTTCCTCGGACAGGGGGACCTATGACGGCTACACCTTC. Based on the CDR3 plus reference TRBV7-9 and TRBJ1-2, the full variable domain is DTGVSQNPRHKITKRGQNVTFRCDPISEHNRLYWYRQTLGQGPEFLTYFQNEAQLEKSRLLSDRFSAERPKGSFSTLEIQRTEQGDSAMYLCASSFSSDRGTYDGYTFGSGTRLTVV.